Below, 30 T cell receptor beta chains from the same sample are listed, as sequenced in a study of T cells after yellow fever vaccination. TCRdb reprocessed the 5' RACE reads via MiXCR and lists one record per CDR3 protein. The table has around 50,000 distinct CDR3 sequences, 7.4% seen once. This specimen consisted of CD8+ T cells sorted from PBMCs, obtained less than 16 days after the first yellow fever vaccination. The receptors shown here come from a man aged 18 to 35 who received the YFV17D yellow fever vaccine.

This clonotype came up many times. This chain links TRBV20-1 with TRBJ2-7; D possibly corresponds to TRBD1 (7 bases). Trimming took 5 bases from V and 0 from J, leaving 11 bases between them. Per the germline V gene, CDR1 is DFQATT and CDR2 is SNEGSKA (reference sequence). The CDR3 length is 13 residues. CDR3 protein: CSACGTASYEQYF. CDR3 DNA: TGCAGTGCTTGCGGGACAGCCTCCTACGAGCAGTACTTC.

This clonotype came up a few times. The rearrangement links TRBV14 to TRBJ2-7; tentatively, D is TRBD1 (5 bases). This CDR3 has 14 amino acids. V lost 3 bases to trimming and J lost 2 bases, with 11 bases between them. Germline V gene lookup returns CDR1 SGHDN and CDR2 FVKESK. In DNA form, the CDR3 reads TGTGCCAGCAGCCACACAGGAATAACCTACGAGCAGTACGTC. Amino acids: CASSHTGITYEQYV.

This clonotype was seen at least ten times. The J gene is TRBJ2-1, the V gene TRBV6-2 or TRBV6-3; possibly TRBD2 for D (7 bases). This CDR3 is built from 13 residues. Germline CDR1 is MNHEY and CDR2 is SVGEGT. V was pared by 6 bases and J by 9 bases, with 15 bases between. CDR3 protein: CASSLRGASEQFF. For the CDR3, the DNA is TGTGCCAGCAGCCTTCGGGGGGCGAGTGAGCAGTTCTTC.

This clonotype was observed at least ten times. This chain connects TRBV4-1 to TRBJ2-1; 9 nucleotides agree with TRBD2. This CDR3 is built from 20 residues. The J segment lost 3 bases and the V segment lost 4 bases, leaving 19 bases of the junction unmatched. Germline CDR1 MGHRA, CDR2 YSYEKL. This CDR3 reads CASSPKGLALPGGIYNEQFF. DNA for the CDR3: TGCGCCAGCAGCCCTAAGGGACTAGCACTTCCGGGTGGGATCTACAATGAGCAGTTCTTC.

This clonotype was seen a few times. J is TRBJ1-2 and V is TRBV7-9; 8 bases match TRBD1. Germline-derived CDR1 and CDR2 are SEHNR and FQNEAQ (reference sequence). V was pared by 0 bases and J by 8 bases, with 8 bases of the junction left unmatched. The CDR3 contains 15 residues. The CDR3 coding sequence is TGTGCCAGCAGCTTAGCGCCGGGACAGGTGATAGGCTACACCTTC. Its translation is CASSLAPGQVIGYTF.

This clonotype was counted only a few times. The rearrangement links TRBV5-4 to TRBJ2-7, with TRBD2 identical over 7 bases. The germline CDR1 and CDR2 sequences are SGHNT and YYREEE (reference sequence). The V segment lost 3 bases and the J segment 0 bases; nucleotides outside the gene matches: 9. The CDR3 is made up of 16 amino acids. DNA for the CDR3: TGTGCCAGCAGCTCTGGACTAGAAGATAGCTCCTACGAGCAGTACTTC. Translating gives CASSSGLEDSSYEQYF.

This clonotype was recorded at least ten times. The gene calls are TRBV15 and TRBJ2-7; perhaps TRBD1 as D (5 bases). Germline V lookup: CDR1 LNHNV, CDR2 YYDKDF (reference sequence). The germline V and J ends were trimmed by 1 base and 7 bases, with 14 bases remaining between them. The CDR3 has 14 amino acids. CDR3 nucleotides: TGTGCCACCAGCAGAGGCAGGGATCTCGGGGAGCAGTACTTC. Translated: CATSRGRDLGEQYF.

This clonotype has at least ten counts. The chain employs TRBV12-3 or TRBV12-4 and TRBJ2-3; possibly TRBD2 for D (7 bases). With 3 bases removed from V and 0 bases from J, the gap between germline ends came to 10 bases. The CDR3 length is 15 residues. This CDR3 is CASSLGGGSTDTQYF. Here the CDR3 DNA reads TGTGCCAGCAGTTTGGGAGGGGGTAGCACAGATACGCAGTATTTT.

This clonotype was seen ten or more times. The chain couples TRBV6-5 to TRBJ1-1; D might be TRBD1 (5 bases). In germline, CDR1 is MNHEY, CDR2 SVGAGI. With 0 bases removed from V and 2 bases from J, the gap between germline ends came to 10 bases. CDR3 length: 15 residues. This CDR3 is CASSYSLTVNTEAFF. The CDR3 coding sequence is TGTGCCAGCAGTTACTCGTTGACAGTTAACACTGAAGCTTTCTTT.

With respect to this clonotype: A read error may explain this, as a much larger clone is one base away. The rearrangement uses TRBV7-6 and TRBJ2-7; no reliable D call. V lost 1 base and J lost 4, with 8 bases in between. The CDR3 loop spans 13 amino acids. Germline lookup yields CDR1 SGHVS and CDR2 FNYEAQ. DNA of the CDR3: TGTGCCAGCAGCTTAGAAGAACGTTACGAGCAGTACGTC. Residues: CASSLEERYEQYV.

In its sample, this clonotype was seen a few times. The J gene is TRBJ2-5, the V gene TRBV12-3 or TRBV12-4; tentative D call: TRBD1 (5 bases). V was trimmed by 0 bases and J by 1 base, leaving 15 bases between them. The CDR3 has 17 residues. CDR3 in DNA: TGTGCCAGCAGTTTAGCGGCCAGGGTTCGAATCCAAGAGACCCAGTACTTC. Translating gives CASSLAARVRIQETQYF.

Worth noting for this clonotype: A much larger clone is a single base away; this may be a read error. This chain joins TRBV9 and TRBJ2-1; D possibly corresponds to TRBD2 (6 bases). This CDR3 comprises 15 residues. Germline CDR1 is SGDLS and CDR2 is YYNGEE. The CDR3 coding sequence is TGTGCCAGCAGCGTAGCGGCGGGATACTACGATGAGCAGTTCTTC. This gives the protein CASSVAAGYYDEQFF.

The table lists this clonotype with many counts. The chain carries TRBV12-3 or TRBV12-4 and TRBJ1-1, with 9 bases fitting TRBD1. This CDR3 is built from 15 residues. The junction had 3 bases not matched to a gene; V was cut back by 1 base and J by 3 bases. The CDR3 nucleotides read TGTGCCAGCAGTTTAGACGACAGGGGGTACACTGAAGCTTTCTTT. Translating it yields CASSLDDRGYTEAFF.

This clonotype came up many times. V usage is TRBV13 and J usage is TRBJ1-2; 7 bases match TRBD1. Germline trimming cut 5 bases from V and 5 bases from J; bases unmatched to any gene: 8. The CDR3 consists of 14 residues. Germline lookup yields CDR1 PRHDT and CDR2 FYEKMQ (reference sequence). The CDR3 coding sequence is TGTGCCAGCAGCGTTGACAGGGTGCAGTATGGCTACACCTTC. The encoded protein is CASSVDRVQYGYTF.

In this sample, this clonotype turned up many times. This chain uses TRBV7-9 with TRBJ2-1, with a tentative D call TRBD1 (5 bases). This CDR3 is built from 14 residues. Germline V gene sequence: CDR1 SEHNR, CDR2 FQNEAQ (reference sequence). The V gene lost 2 bases and the J gene lost 4 bases, with 9 bases spanning the gap. The CDR3 is CASSLRGKYNEQFF. For the CDR3, the DNA is TGTGCCAGCAGCTTAAGGGGAAAGTACAATGAGCAGTTCTTC.

This clonotype occurred many times. CDR3 bases: TGTGCCAGCACCTGGGGGGGGCCGACAGATACGCAGTATTTT. It encodes CASTWGGPTDTQYF. The rearrangement links TRBV12-3 or TRBV12-4 to TRBJ2-3; D is possibly TRBD2 (7 bases). The CDR3 totals 14 residues. Trimming left V 7 bases short and J 3 bases short, with 14 bases between.

The table lists this clonotype with many counts. The rearrangement uses TRBV4-3 and TRBJ2-1; a possible D gene is TRBD1 (6 bases). CDR1 LGHNA and CDR2 YSLEER come from the germline V gene. CDR3 size: 17 residues. Trimming stripped 4 bases from V and 0 bases from J, with 16 bases between. CDR3 residues: CASSPEVGGISYNEQFF. CDR3 nucleotide sequence: TGCGCCAGCAGCCCCGAGGTAGGGGGAATCTCCTACAATGAGCAGTTCTTC.

This clonotype was seen many times. The chain has TRBV4-1 and TRBJ2-1; perhaps D is TRBD1 or TRBD2 (5 bases each). Germline assignment: CDR1 MGHRA and CDR2 YSYEKL. There are 14 residues in the CDR3. Deletions cut 1 base from V and 8 bases from J, with 12 bases between. The chain's CDR3 is CASSQASRGYEQFF. CDR3 nucleotides: TGCGCCAGCAGCCAAGCGTCGAGGGGCTATGAGCAGTTCTTC.

This clonotype was seen repeatedly, ten times or more. This rearrangement joins TRBV5-1 to TRBJ1-1, with a tentative D call TRBD1 (6 bases). This CDR3 is built from 16 residues. In germline, CDR1 is SGHRS, CDR2 YFSETQ. Trimming took 3 bases from V and 4 from J, leaving 19 bases between them. Here the CDR3 DNA reads TGCGCCAGCAGCTGGGGGACGGGGGCGAGTAGCACTGAAGCTTTCTTT. It codes for CASSWGTGASSTEAFF.

This clonotype was counted many times. V is TRBV7-2 and J is TRBJ2-1; TRBD2 matches 7 bases. After removal of 7 bases from V and 12 bases from J, the junction contained 15 bases not matched to a gene. Germline CDR1 SGHTA, CDR2 FQGNSA. This CDR3 spans 14 amino acids. CDR3 nucleotide sequence: TGTGCCAGCACCCTATTTACTAGCGCGGATGGGCAGTTCTTC. Protein: CASTLFTSADGQFF.

This clonotype was seen repeatedly, ten times or more. This chain links TRBV5-6 with TRBJ1-4; TRBD1 agrees at 8 bases. The germline V gene encodes CDR1 SGHDT and CDR2 YYEEEE. The CDR3 runs to 14 residues. Unmatched junction bases numbered 6, after V lost 4 bases and J lost 7 bases. CDR3 DNA sequence: TGTGCCAGCAGCGACGACAGGGGCAGTGAAAAACTGTTTTTT. This encodes CASSDDRGSEKLFF.

This clonotype has at least ten counts. The chain combines TRBV7-9 with TRBJ1-2, with D hard to call. Trimming cost V 3 bases and J 8 bases, with 13 bases left between them. The CDR3 is 13 amino acids. In germline, CDR1 is SEHNR, CDR2 FQNEAQ (reference sequence). The CDR3: CASSFDAKDGYTF. The DNA for the CDR3 is TGTGCCAGCAGCTTTGACGCCAAGGACGGCTACACCTTC.

This clonotype was seen repeatedly, ten times or more. The rearrangement uses TRBV6-5 and TRBJ1-2; D is unresolved. The CDR3 spans 14 residues. CDR1 is MNHEY and CDR2 is SVGAGI in the germline V gene. With 0 bases removed from V and 6 bases from J, the gap between germline ends came to 11 bases. DNA for the CDR3: TGTGCCAGCAGTTACTCGAACACGGCGGATGGCTACACCTTC. This codes for CASSYSNTADGYTF.

This clonotype has at least ten counts. DNA for the CDR3: TGTGCCAGCAGCCAGGGGACAGGAGCCTACGAGCAGTACTTC. Translated: CASSQGTGAYEQYF. The rearrangement uses TRBV3-1 and TRBJ2-7, with TRBD1 matching 8 bases. Germline CDR1 LGHDT, CDR2 YNNKEL (reference sequence). The V and J ends lost 3 bases and 2 bases, in that order; junction bases with no gene match: 3. The CDR3 loop spans 14 amino acids.

This clonotype was observed at least ten times. The CDR3 region is CASSQDPRTGLGDNEQFF. The CDR3 region has the DNA TGCGCCAGCAGCCAAGATCCCCGTACAGGGTTAGGCGATAATGAGCAGTTCTTC. This rearrangement joins TRBV4-3 to TRBJ2-1, with a tentative D call TRBD1 (6 bases). Trimming took 0 bases from V and 7 from J, leaving 22 bases between them. The germline V gene has CDR1 LGHNA and CDR2 YSLEER. There are 18 residues in the CDR3.

This clonotype was detected many times. The genes are TRBV15 and TRBJ2-3; 14 nucleotides line up with TRBD2. This CDR3 region has 15 residues. Germline V gene sequence: CDR1 LNHNV, CDR2 YYDKDF (reference sequence). With 3 bases clipped from V and 4 bases from J, the junction kept 0 bases outside the gene matches. The CDR3 loop is CATSRTSGGADTQYF. CDR3 nucleotide sequence: TGTGCCACCAGCAGGACTAGCGGGGGGGCAGATACGCAGTATTTT.

At least ten counts were recorded for this clonotype. This rearrangement joins TRBV6-4 to TRBJ2-1; TRBD2 matches at 8 bases. The germline V gene encodes CDR1 MRHNA and CDR2 SNTAGT. V trimming: 3 bases; J trimming: 9 bases; junction bases outside the gene matches: 10. The CDR3 length is 15 residues. In DNA form, the CDR3 reads TGTGCCAGCAGTGAAGATGTAGCGGGGTCGAGTGAGCAGTTCTTC. Its protein is CASSEDVAGSSEQFF.

This clonotype was counted a few times. The chain carries TRBV5-1 and TRBJ2-3, with 8 bases lining up with TRBD2. V was pared by 0 bases and J by 2 bases, with 5 bases of the junction left unmatched. Per germline, CDR1 SGHRS and CDR2 YFSETQ. The CDR3 sequence is 16 residues long. This CDR3 reads CASSLGRGAHTDTQYF. The CDR3 DNA is TGCGCCAGCAGCTTGGGGCGGGGGGCCCACACAGATACGCAGTATTTT.

This clonotype has ten or more counts. V usage is TRBV6-5 and J usage is TRBJ2-4; TRBD1 matches 8 bases. Unmatched junction bases numbered 9, after V lost 6 bases and J lost 5 bases. Germline V lookup: CDR1 MNHEY, CDR2 SVGAGI. The CDR3 extends over 15 amino acids. For the CDR3, the DNA is TGTGCCAGCAGGACCACCCTGACAGGGGAAAACATTCAGTACTTC. Translated, it gives CASRTTLTGENIQYF.

The chain recombines TRBV30 with TRBJ1-1; no reliable D call. Trimming removed 3 bases at V and 0 bases at J, with 20 bases between. From germline, CDR1 is GTSNPN and CDR2 SVGIG (reference sequence). This CDR3 is 17 amino acids long. CDR3 region: CAWRPKRVPTLNTEAFF. The DNA of the CDR3 is TGTGCCTGGAGACCTAAAAGGGTCCCGACATTGAACACTGAAGCTTTCTTT.